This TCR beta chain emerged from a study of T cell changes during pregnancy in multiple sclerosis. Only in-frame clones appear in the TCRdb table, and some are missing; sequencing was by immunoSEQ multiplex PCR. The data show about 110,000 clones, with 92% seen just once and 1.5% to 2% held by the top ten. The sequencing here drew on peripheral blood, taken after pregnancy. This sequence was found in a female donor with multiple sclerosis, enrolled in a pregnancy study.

CDR3 sequence reads: CASRDSGGAYNEQFF. The CDR3 DNA sequence: TGTGCCAGCAGAGATAGCGGGGGGGCCTACAATGAGCAGTTCTTC. The chain employs TRBV28 and TRBJ2-1; 11 bases agree with TRBD2. J gave up 2 bases and V 6 bases, and 3 bases lay outside the gene matches. CDR1 MDHEN and CDR2 SYDVKM come from the germline V gene. There are 15 residues in the CDR3. Based on the CDR3 plus reference TRBV28 and TRBJ2-1, the full variable domain is DVKVTQSSRYLVKRTGEKVFLECVQDMDHENMFWYRQDPGLGLRLIYFSYDVKMKEKGDIPEGYSVSREKKERFSLILESASTNQTSMYLCASRDSGGAYNEQFFGPGTRLTVL.